Listed below are T cell receptor beta chains from one sample, sequenced in a study of T-cell memory formation after mild COVID-19. TCRdb re-derived calls from the 5' RACE reads in MiXCR, one entry per CDR3 protein. This repertoire shows fewer than 350,000 distinct CDR3 sequences, around 8% found once; its top ten account for approximately 22%. The specimen sequenced was PBMCs or a T cell subset sorted from them (not recorded which). Receptor source: a man aged 18 to 30 who had mild COVID-19 (a few samples of this study predate the infection). Cell type and time point are not known. Each CDR3 is given with its conserved first and last residue. The D gene is left open where the match is weak. Size values are once, few and many counts, or a class for expanded clones, and some rows have none.

CDR3aa,CDR3nt,abundance,j_gene,v_gene,d_gene
CASSRSASGSTDTQYF,TGCGCCAGCAGCCGGTCGGCTAGCGGGAGCACAGATACGCAGTATTTT,NA,TRBJ2-3,TRBV5-1,TRBD2
CASSFQGRQPQHF,TGTGCCAGCAGTTTTCAGGGTCGGCAGCCCCAGCATTTT,few,TRBJ1-5,TRBV28,NA
CASSVGGGQYNEQFF,TGTGCCAGCAGCGTAGGCGGGGGACAATACAATGAGCAGTTCTTC,few,TRBJ2-1,TRBV9,NA
CASSYSGTSNTEAFF,TGTGCCAGCAGCTATTCCGGGACAAGTAACACTGAAGCTTTCTTT,few,TRBJ1-1,TRBV3-1,NA
CSARMGGAQSNYGYTF,TGCAGTGCTCGCATGGGGGGGGCCCAATCTAACTATGGCTACACCTTC,NA,TRBJ1-2,TRBV20-1,NA
CASSLTASNYGYTF,TGCGCCAGCAGCCTGACAGCATCTAACTATGGCTACACCTTC,NA,TRBJ1-2,TRBV5-1,NA
CASSQDWAGQETQYF,TGCGCCAGCAGCCAAGATTGGGCGGGGCAAGAGACCCAGTACTTC,NA,TRBJ2-5,TRBV4-3,NA
CASSPPQRGGGEQFF,TGTGCCAGCTCACCACCCCAGCGGGGGGGCGGTGAGCAGTTCTTC,many,TRBJ2-1,TRBV18,TRBD2
CASSQDLGVAEQFF,TGCGCCAGCAGCCAAGATCTAGGGGTGGCTGAGCAGTTCTTC,few,TRBJ2-1,TRBV4-3,NA
CASSLGRGPHTEAFF,TGCGCCAGCAGCTTGGGCAGGGGGCCGCACACTGAAGCTTTCTTT,few,TRBJ1-1,TRBV5-1,TRBD1
CASSPWGGKTNQPQHF,TGTGCCAGCAGCCCCTGGGGGGGAAAAACCAATCAGCCCCAGCATTTT,many,TRBJ1-5,TRBV7-2,NA
CASSLSFVLRPGGGYTF,TGTGCCAGCAGCTTGTCTTTTGTTTTGAGGCCGGGGGGTGGCTACACCTTC,few,TRBJ1-2,TRBV5-6,NA
CSARGRDRVGQPQHF,TGCAGTGCTAGAGGCCGGGACAGGGTCGGACAGCCCCAGCATTTT,few,TRBJ1-5,TRBV20-1,TRBD1
CASKSDRNKETQYF,TGTGCCAGCAAATCGGACAGGAATAAAGAGACCCAGTACTTC,NA,TRBJ2-5,TRBV2,TRBD1
CASSLLGTNYGYTF,TGCGCCAGCAGCTTGCTTGGGACAAACTATGGCTACACCTTC,few,TRBJ1-2,TRBV5-1,NA
CASSPSGQGLYEQYF,TGTGCCAGCTCCCCGTCGGGACAGGGTCTCTACGAGCAGTACTTC,many,TRBJ2-7,TRBV18,TRBD1
CASSSQGGTGELFF,TGTGCCAGCAGCAGTCAGGGAGGCACCGGGGAGCTGTTTTTT,few,TRBJ2-2,TRBV3-1,NA
CASSNVSRRYQGDGYTF,TGTGCCAGCAGCAACGTCTCGAGGAGATACCAAGGGGATGGCTACACCTTC,NA,TRBJ1-2,TRBV11-2,NA
CASSSQGQPQHF,TGTGCCAGCAGTTCACAGGGTCAGCCCCAGCATTTT,many,TRBJ1-5,TRBV12-3/TRBV12-4,NA
CASRCDSWGYEAFF,TGTGCCAGCAGATGCGACAGCTGGGGATATGAAGCTTTCTTT,NA,TRBJ1-1,TRBV6-5,NA
CASSTRGLNTGELFF,TGTGCCAGCAGTACCCGCGGGCTCAACACCGGGGAGCTGTTTTTT,many,TRBJ2-2,TRBV6-5,NA
CASSPQRTEWGYGYTF,TGTGCCAGTAGTCCCCAAAGGACGGAATGGGGCTATGGCTACACCTTC,NA,TRBJ1-2,TRBV19,NA
CASSFGRVQETQYF,TGCGCCAGCAGCTTCGGCAGGGTCCAAGAGACCCAGTACTTC,NA,TRBJ2-5,TRBV5-1,NA
CASSLPRDRNIQYF,TGTGCCAGCAGCTTGCCCCGGGACAGAAACATTCAGTACTTC,many,TRBJ2-4,TRBV7-9,TRBD1
CASRRPGRGGTDTQYF,TGTGCCAGCAGGCGTCCGGGGAGGGGGGGCACAGATACGCAGTATTTT,many,TRBJ2-3,TRBV11-2,NA
CATSDTPGLDLAF,TGTGCCACCAGCGATACGCCGGGACTAGACTTGGCGTTC,few,TRBJ2-5,TRBV15,TRBD2
CASRGGGWQFF,TGTGCCAGCAGAGGAGGAGGATGGCAGTTCTTC,NA,TRBJ2-1,TRBV5-4,NA
CSAAQAGGVPDTQYF,TGCAGCGCCGCCCAAGCGGGGGGGGTCCCAGATACGCAGTATTTT,few,TRBJ2-3,TRBV29-1,TRBD2
CASSLGGMNGYTF,TGTGCCAGCAGTTTAGGCGGGATGAATGGCTACACCTTC,few,TRBJ1-2,TRBV12-3/TRBV12-4,NA
CSGGAEETQYF,TGCAGCGGGGGGGCAGAAGAGACCCAGTACTTC,NA,TRBJ2-5,TRBV29-1,NA
CASSPYQVGDSPLHF,TGTGCCAGCAGCCCCTACCAGGTCGGGGATTCACCCCTCCACTTT,many,TRBJ1-6,TRBV7-2,NA
CSVEEIISSDRAFF,TGCAGCGTTGAAGAAATAATTTCATCGGATCGGGCTTTCTTT,few,TRBJ1-1,TRBV29-1,NA
CASRAQGVEAFF,TGTGCCAGCAGGGCACAGGGGGTCGAAGCTTTCTTT,NA,TRBJ1-1,TRBV6-5,TRBD1
CASSSGQGRAFF,TGTGCCAGCAGCTCGGGACAGGGGAGAGCTTTCTTT,few,TRBJ1-1,TRBV5-4,TRBD1
CASSPRGQPQHF,TGCGCCAGCAGCCCCAGGGGTCAGCCCCAGCATTTT,NA,TRBJ1-5,TRBV5-1,NA
CSARDRLAGTDTQYF,TGCAGTGCTAGAGACCGACTAGCGGGCACAGATACGCAGTATTTT,NA,TRBJ2-3,TRBV20-1,TRBD2
CASSPQWGPGVRETQYF,TGTGCCAGCTCACCACAGTGGGGCCCGGGGGTTCGAGAGACCCAGTACTTC,few,TRBJ2-5,TRBV18,NA
CASSYEGTGMNTEAFF,TGTGCCAGCAGTTACGAAGGGACTGGGATGAACACTGAAGCTTTCTTT,few,TRBJ1-1,TRBV6-2/TRBV6-3,NA
CASSQVYETSDTQYF,TGCGCCAGCAGCCAAGTTTATGAGACTTCAGATACGCAGTATTTT,few,TRBJ2-3,TRBV4-3,NA
CASSRTDLVWETQYF,TGCGCCAGCAGCCGAACGGACCTGGTATGGGAGACCCAGTACTTC,NA,TRBJ2-5,TRBV4-3,NA
CAWSADGGYNEQFF,TGTGCCTGGAGTGCGGATGGGGGCTACAATGAGCAGTTCTTC,NA,TRBJ2-1,TRBV30,NA
CASSETGDFPRGSYEQYF,TGCGCCAGCAGTGAGACGGGGGACTTTCCTAGGGGTTCCTACGAGCAGTACTTC,many,TRBJ2-7,TRBV10-1,NA
CASSLDRVKPQHF,TGTGCCAGCAGCCTTGACAGGGTGAAGCCCCAGCATTTT,NA,TRBJ1-5,TRBV5-5,TRBD1
CSARTSGGASYNEQFF,TGCAGTGCGAGGACTAGCGGGGGGGCGTCCTACAATGAGCAGTTCTTC,few,TRBJ2-1,TRBV20-1,TRBD2
CASGQGAFTEAFF,TGTGCCAGTGGACAGGGGGCGTTCACTGAAGCTTTCTTT,NA,TRBJ1-1,TRBV7-2,TRBD1
CASSQEVGSSNIQYF,TGTGCCAGCAGCCAAGAGGTCGGGAGCTCAAACATTCAGTACTTC,NA,TRBJ2-4,TRBV4-2,NA
CASSQDGQDLNYGYTF,TGTGCCAGCAGCCAAGACGGCCAAGATCTAAACTATGGCTACACCTTC,NA,TRBJ1-2,TRBV4-2,NA
CASSDRVDTEAFF,TGCGCCAGCAGCGACAGGGTAGACACTGAAGCTTTCTTT,NA,TRBJ1-1,TRBV5-1,TRBD1
CASRGDSYNEQFF,TGTGCCAGCCGGGGGGACTCCTACAATGAGCAGTTCTTC,many,TRBJ2-1,TRBV7-9,TRBD2
CSVEDPGQSTEAFF,TGCAGCGTTGAAGATCCAGGCCAGAGCACTGAAGCTTTCTTT,NA,TRBJ1-1,TRBV29-1,NA
CASSSPQERVTETQYF,TGTGCCAGCAGTTCCCCTCAAGAGCGGGTTACGGAGACCCAGTACTTC,NA,TRBJ2-5,TRBV12-3/TRBV12-4,NA
CASSRNPNTGELFF,TGTGCCAGCAGCCGGAACCCGAACACCGGGGAGCTGTTTTTT,NA,TRBJ2-2,TRBV3-1,NA
CASSLISGGKNIQYF,TGTGCCAGCAGCTTAATAAGTGGGGGTAAAAACATTCAGTACTTC,NA,TRBJ2-4,TRBV7-3,NA
CASSLQGFPLHF,TGTGCCAGCAGCCTACAGGGCTTCCCCCTCCACTTT,few,TRBJ1-6,TRBV9,NA
CASSTGTGGNQPQHF,TGCGCCAGCAGCACCGGGACAGGGGGCAATCAGCCCCAGCATTTT,many,TRBJ1-5,TRBV5-1,TRBD1
CASSEWKGTEAFF,TGTGCCAGCAGTGAATGGAAGGGAACTGAAGCTTTCTTT,few,TRBJ1-1,TRBV2,NA
CSAPQMTSSEQFF,TGCAGTGCTCCGCAAATGACTAGCAGTGAGCAGTTCTTC,NA,TRBJ2-1,TRBV20-1,TRBD2
CASIPGRSTDTQYF,TGTGCCAGCATCCCAGGGAGGAGCACAGATACGCAGTATTTT,many,TRBJ2-3,TRBV12-3/TRBV12-4,NA
CASSRGTGMNTEAFF,TGTGCCAGCTCACGAGGGACAGGCATGAACACTGAAGCTTTCTTT,many,TRBJ1-1,TRBV18,TRBD1